Listed below are T cell receptor beta chains from one sample, sequenced in a study of T cell repertoires in cytomegalovirus infection. These TCRs are of unknown antigen specificity. TCRdb re-analysed the reads in MiXCR, keeping a single row per CDR3 protein. The sample shows tens of thousands of distinct CDR3 sequences, more than 20% of them seen only once. The sequencing here drew on CD8+ T cells from cultured PBMCs, taken from culture after CMV antigen stimulation. These receptors all come from a human donor in good health (CMV status not recorded). Some clones in this sample may be carry-over from other donors' samples. The CDR3 runs from the conserved cysteine through the conserved F or W. Fields, in order: CDR3 length, V gene, clone size, J gene, D gene, CDR3 protein, CDR3 DNA. The D gene is left open where the match is weak. The size of a clone is reported for some rows only, either as once, few or many, or as a class for expanded clones.

len: 13; v_gene: TRBV7-9; abundance: NA; j_gene: TRBJ2-7; d_gene: TRBD1; CDR3aa: CASIQQGAHEQYF; CDR3nt: TGTGCCAGCATACAACAGGGGGCCCACGAGCAGTACTTC
len: 16; v_gene: TRBV14; abundance: few; j_gene: TRBJ2-3; d_gene: NA; CDR3aa: CASSLTGRGATDTQYF; CDR3nt: TGTGCCAGCAGTCTAACAGGGAGGGGGGCCACAGATACGCAGTATTTT
len: 15; v_gene: TRBV6-5; abundance: NA; j_gene: TRBJ2-5; d_gene: NA; CDR3aa: CASSSSTGLQETQYF; CDR3nt: TGTGCCAGCAGTTCCTCTACAGGCCTCCAAGAGACCCAGTACTTC
len: 15; v_gene: TRBV4-3; abundance: many; j_gene: TRBJ2-3; d_gene: TRBD2; CDR3aa: CASSHTSGFTDTQYF; CDR3nt: TGCGCCAGCAGCCATACTAGCGGGTTCACAGATACGCAGTATTTT
len: 15; v_gene: TRBV6-1; abundance: few; j_gene: TRBJ2-7; d_gene: TRBD2; CDR3aa: CASRPGTSRDYEQYF; CDR3nt: TGTGCCAGCAGACCTGGGACTAGCAGAGACTACGAGCAGTACTTC
len: 14; v_gene: TRBV7-3; abundance: few; j_gene: TRBJ2-2; d_gene: NA; CDR3aa: CASSPWASSGELFF; CDR3nt: TGTGCCAGCAGCCCCTGGGCTAGCTCCGGGGAGCTGTTTTTT
len: 14; v_gene: TRBV7-8; abundance: many; j_gene: TRBJ1-5; d_gene: TRBD1; CDR3aa: CASSWDRRREPQHF; CDR3nt: TGTGCCAGCAGCTGGGACAGGCGTAGGGAGCCCCAGCATTTT
len: 18; v_gene: TRBV4-3; abundance: few; j_gene: TRBJ2-7; d_gene: TRBD2; CDR3aa: CASSQDRLAGGLTYEQYF; CDR3nt: TGCGCCAGCAGCCAAGATCGACTAGCGGGGGGCCTTACCTACGAGCAGTACTTC
len: 16; v_gene: TRBV6-2/TRBV6-3; abundance: NA; j_gene: TRBJ1-5; d_gene: NA; CDR3aa: CASSPIEGVNNQPQHF; CDR3nt: TGTGCCAGCAGTCCCATAGAAGGAGTCAACAATCAGCCCCAGCATTTT
len: 14; v_gene: TRBV20-1; abundance: NA; j_gene: TRBJ2-1; d_gene: NA; CDR3aa: CKMRSSSSYNEQFF; CDR3nt: TGCAAAATGCGATCATCTAGCTCCTACAATGAGCAGTTCTTC
len: 16; v_gene: TRBV20-1; abundance: few; j_gene: TRBJ2-3; d_gene: TRBD2; CDR3aa: CSARPPAGEVTDTQYF; CDR3nt: TGCAGTGCTAGGCCCCCTGCGGGGGAGGTGACAGATACGCAGTATTTT
len: 12; v_gene: TRBV5-6; abundance: many; j_gene: TRBJ2-5; d_gene: NA; CDR3aa: CASSILQETQYF; CDR3nt: TGTGCCAGCAGCATTCTACAAGAGACCCAGTACTTC
len: 15; v_gene: TRBV28; abundance: many; j_gene: TRBJ2-3; d_gene: TRBD1; CDR3aa: CASSLRTGSTDTQYF; CDR3nt: TGTGCCAGCAGTTTGCGGACAGGTTCCACAGATACGCAGTATTTT
len: 13; v_gene: TRBV20-1; abundance: NA; j_gene: TRBJ2-1; d_gene: TRBD2; CDR3aa: CSASMGLVGEQFF; CDR3nt: TGCAGTGCTAGTATGGGACTAGTCGGTGAGCAGTTCTTC
len: 16; v_gene: TRBV19; abundance: NA; j_gene: TRBJ1-5; d_gene: TRBD1; CDR3aa: CASSINLGQGNQPQHF; CDR3nt: TGTGCCAGTAGTATCAACCTAGGACAGGGCAATCAGCCCCAGCATTTT
len: 14; v_gene: TRBV3-1; abundance: few; j_gene: TRBJ2-2; d_gene: TRBD2; CDR3aa: CASRGLAVTGELFF; CDR3nt: TGTGCCAGCAGGGGACTAGCGGTCACCGGGGAGCTGTTTTTT
len: 15; v_gene: TRBV9; abundance: few; j_gene: TRBJ2-7; d_gene: NA; CDR3aa: CASSSRLGARAEKYF; CDR3nt: TGTGCCAGCAGCTCCCGGTTGGGGGCAAGGGCGGAAAAGTACTTC
len: 14; v_gene: TRBV6-2/TRBV6-3; abundance: few; j_gene: TRBJ1-1; d_gene: TRBD1; CDR3aa: CASSLQGANTEAFF; CDR3nt: TGTGCCAGCAGTTTACAGGGGGCCAACACTGAAGCTTTCTTT
len: 15; v_gene: TRBV4-3; abundance: NA; j_gene: TRBJ1-5; d_gene: NA; CDR3aa: CASSQELLGNQPQHF; CDR3nt: TGCGCCAGCAGCCAAGAGCTATTGGGAAACCAGCCCCAGCATTTT
len: 14; v_gene: TRBV7-9; abundance: many; j_gene: TRBJ2-1; d_gene: TRBD1; CDR3aa: CASSPQGQGITQFF; CDR3nt: TGTGCCAGCAGCCCACAGGGACAGGGAATAACGCAGTTCTTC
len: 15; v_gene: TRBV6-5; abundance: NA; j_gene: TRBJ2-1; d_gene: TRBD2; CDR3aa: CASTLSGGAKNEQFF; CDR3nt: TGTGCCAGCACCCTTTCGGGGGGGGCTAAGAATGAGCAGTTCTTC
len: 12; v_gene: TRBV7-9; abundance: few; j_gene: TRBJ2-1; d_gene: NA; CDR3aa: CASSFSYNEQFF; CDR3nt: TGTGCCAGCAGCTTCTCCTACAATGAGCAGTTCTTC